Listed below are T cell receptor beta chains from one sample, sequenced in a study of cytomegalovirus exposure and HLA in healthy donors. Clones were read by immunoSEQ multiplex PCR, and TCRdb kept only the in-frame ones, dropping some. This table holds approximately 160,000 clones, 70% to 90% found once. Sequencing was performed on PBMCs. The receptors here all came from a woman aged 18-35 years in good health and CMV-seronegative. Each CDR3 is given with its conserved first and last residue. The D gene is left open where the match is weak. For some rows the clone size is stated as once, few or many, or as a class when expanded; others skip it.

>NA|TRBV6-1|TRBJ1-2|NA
CASNPNGGNYGYTF
TGTGCCAGCAATCCAAATGGAGGTAACTATGGCTACACCTTC
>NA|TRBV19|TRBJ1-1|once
CASSVGLGTEAFF
TGTGCCAGTAGTGTGGGGCTAGGCACTGAAGCTTTCTTT
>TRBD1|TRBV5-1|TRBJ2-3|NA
CASSFDRGSTDTQYF
TGCGCCAGCAGCTTTGACAGGGGTAGCACAGATACGCAGTATTTT
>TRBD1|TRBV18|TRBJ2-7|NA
CASSPPGQGAYEQYF
TGTGCCAGCTCACCACCGGGACAGGGGGCGTACGAGCAGTACTTC
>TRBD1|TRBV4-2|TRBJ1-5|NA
CASSQELGGTGTVNQPQHF
TGTGCCAGCAGCCAAGAGCTTGGAGGGACAGGGACGGTCAATCAGCCCCAGCATTTT
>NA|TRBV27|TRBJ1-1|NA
CASSSLAKNTEAFF
TGTGCCAGCAGTTCCCTCGCTAAGAACACTGAAGCTTTCTTT
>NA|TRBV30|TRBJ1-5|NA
CAWSGTGPNQPQHF
TGTGCCTGGAGTGGTACAGGCCCCAATCAGCCCCAGCATTTT
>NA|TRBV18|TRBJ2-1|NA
CASSPFPGEYYNEQFF
TGTGCCAGCTCACCGTTCCCGGGAGAGTACTACAATGAGCAGTTCTTC
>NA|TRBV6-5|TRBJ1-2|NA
CATRRGGYTF
TGTGCCACCCGACGGGGTGGCTACACCTTC
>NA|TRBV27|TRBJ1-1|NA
CASSLSGGGNTEAFF
TGTGCCAGCAGTTTATCCGGGGGTGGGAACACTGAAGCTTTCTTT
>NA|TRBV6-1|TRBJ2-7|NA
CASIPREVSDEQYF
TGTGCCAGCATCCCTCGGGAAGTGAGCGACGAGCAGTACTTC
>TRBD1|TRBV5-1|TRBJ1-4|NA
CASSLPGTGDTNEKLFF
TGCGCCAGCAGCTTACCCGGGACAGGGGATACTAATGAAAAACTGTTTTTT
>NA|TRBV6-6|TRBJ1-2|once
CASRAGATANYGYTF
TGTGCCAGCAGAGCAGGGGCAACAGCTAACTATGGCTACACCTTC
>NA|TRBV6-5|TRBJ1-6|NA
CASSYGGPHRNSPLHF
TGTGCCAGCAGTTACGGCGGGCCCCACCGGAATTCACCCCTCCACTTT
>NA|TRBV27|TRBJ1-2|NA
CASSLSGGYGYTF
TGTGCCAGCAGTTTATCGGGGGGCTATGGCTACACCTTC
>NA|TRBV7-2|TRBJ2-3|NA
CASSLQDTQYF
TGTGCCAGCAGCTTGCAGGATACGCAGTATTTT
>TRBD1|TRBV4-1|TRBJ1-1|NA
CASSQSTGRNTEAFF
TGCGCCAGCAGCCAGTCGACAGGGAGGAACACTGAAGCTTTCTTT
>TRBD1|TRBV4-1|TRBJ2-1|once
CASSQEGGRGDEQFF
TGCGCCAGCAGCCAAGAAGGGGGCAGGGGCGATGAGCAGTTCTTC
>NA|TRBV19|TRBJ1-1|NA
CASSIGNIGSWAFF
TGTGCCAGTAGTATAGGAAACATCGGGTCCTGGGCTTTCTTT
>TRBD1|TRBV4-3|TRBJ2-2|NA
CASSLQTGTVTGELFF
TGCGCCAGCAGCCTACAGACCGGGACAGTTACCGGGGAGCTGTTTTTT
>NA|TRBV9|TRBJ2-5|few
CASSVANRAQETQYF
TGTGCCAGCAGCGTAGCTAATCGCGCCCAAGAGACCCAGTACTTC
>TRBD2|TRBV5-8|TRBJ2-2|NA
CASSLELGGSAGELFF
TGTGCCAGCAGCTTGGAATTGGGGGGGTCCGCCGGGGAGCTGTTTTTT
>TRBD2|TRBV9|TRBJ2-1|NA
CASSVSGSGVWNEQFF
TGTGCCAGCAGCGTATCGGGTAGCGGGGTTTGGAATGAGCAGTTCTTC
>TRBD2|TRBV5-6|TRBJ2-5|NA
CASSPWGAGGAQETQYF
TGTGCCAGCAGCCCCTGGGGGGCGGGAGGAGCTCAAGAGACCCAGTACTTC
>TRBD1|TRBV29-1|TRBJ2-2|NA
CSVRRDRGNAGELFF
TGCAGCGTCCGACGGGACAGGGGAAACGCCGGGGAGCTGTTTTTT
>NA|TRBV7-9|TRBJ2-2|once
CASSLAGVTGELFF
TGTGCCAGCAGCTTGGCAGGGGTTACCGGGGAGCTGTTTTTT
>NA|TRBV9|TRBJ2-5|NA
CASSGTATQETQYF
TGTGCCAGCAGCGGGACAGCAACCCAAGAGACCCAGTACTTC
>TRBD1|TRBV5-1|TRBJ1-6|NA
CASSFRDRGGSPLHF
TGCGCCAGCAGCTTCCGGGACAGGGGAGGTTCACCCCTCCACTTT
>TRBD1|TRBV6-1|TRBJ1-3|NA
CASSDRYRDRGENTIYF
TGTGCCAGCAGTGACCGATACCGGGACAGGGGTGAAAACACCATATATTTT
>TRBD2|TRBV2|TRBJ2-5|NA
CASSLPFFLAGGGQETQYF
TGTGCCAGCAGTCTCCCTTTCTTCCTAGCGGGAGGTGGGCAAGAGACCCAGTACTTC
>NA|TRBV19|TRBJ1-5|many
CASTGAGESQPQHF
TGTGCCAGTACGGGAGCCGGGGAAAGTCAGCCCCAGCATTTT
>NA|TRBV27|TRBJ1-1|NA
CASSLMGPRETEAFF
TGTGCCAGCAGTTTAATGGGGCCCCGTGAGACTGAAGCTTTCTTT
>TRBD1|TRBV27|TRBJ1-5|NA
CASSLSRTGGNQPQHF
TGTGCCAGCAGTTTATCCCGGACAGGGGGCAATCAGCCCCAGCATTTT
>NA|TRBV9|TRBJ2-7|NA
CASSVTPSSYEQYF
TGTGCCAGCAGCGTTACACCCAGCTCCTACGAGCAGTACTTC
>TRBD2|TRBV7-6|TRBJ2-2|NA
CASSLAGGYTGELFF
TGTGCCAGCAGCCTAGCGGGGGGGTACACCGGGGAGCTGTTTTTT
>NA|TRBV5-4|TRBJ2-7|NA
CASSRGAAGSYEQYF
TGTGCCAGCAGCCGGGGGGCCGCGGGCTCCTACGAGCAGTACTTC
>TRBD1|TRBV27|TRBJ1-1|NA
CASSSGGSAFF
TGTGCCAGCAGTTCAGGGGGCTCAGCTTTCTTT
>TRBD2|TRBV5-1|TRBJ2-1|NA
CASSLGGGSYNEQFF
TGCGCCAGCAGCTTGGGGGGAGGGAGCTACAATGAGCAGTTCTTC